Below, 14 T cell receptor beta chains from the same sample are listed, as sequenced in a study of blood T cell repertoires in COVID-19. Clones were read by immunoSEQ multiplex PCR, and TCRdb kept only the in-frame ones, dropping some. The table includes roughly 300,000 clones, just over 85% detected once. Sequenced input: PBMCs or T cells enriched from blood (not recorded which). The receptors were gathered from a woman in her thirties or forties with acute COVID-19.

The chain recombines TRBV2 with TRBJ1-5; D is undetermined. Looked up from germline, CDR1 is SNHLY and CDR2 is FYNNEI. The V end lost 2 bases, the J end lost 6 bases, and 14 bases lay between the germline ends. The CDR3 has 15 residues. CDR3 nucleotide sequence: TGTGCCAGCAGTGAATCCGCCTCCTCAGGTCAGCCCCAGCATTTT. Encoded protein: CASSESASSGQPQHF. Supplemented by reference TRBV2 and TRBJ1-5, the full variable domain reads EPEVTQTPSHQVTQMGQEVILRCVPISNHLYFYWYRQILGQKVEFLVSFYNNEISEKSEIFDDQFSVERPDGSNFTLKIRSTKLEDSAMYFCASSESASSGQPQHFGDGTRLSIL.

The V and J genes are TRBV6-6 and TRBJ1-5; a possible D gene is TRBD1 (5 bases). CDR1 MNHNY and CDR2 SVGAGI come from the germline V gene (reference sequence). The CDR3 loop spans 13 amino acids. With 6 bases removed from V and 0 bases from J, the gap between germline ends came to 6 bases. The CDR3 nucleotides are TGTGCCAGCAGCGACAGTAGCAATCAGCCCCAGCATTTT. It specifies CASSDSSNQPQHF.

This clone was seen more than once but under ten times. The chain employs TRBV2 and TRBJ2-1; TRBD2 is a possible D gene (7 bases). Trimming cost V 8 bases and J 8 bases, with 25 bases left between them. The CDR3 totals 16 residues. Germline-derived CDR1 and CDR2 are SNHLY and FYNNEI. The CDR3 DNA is TGTGCCAGCGGGGGAGAAAGGGATAGGGGGGGTGATGAGCAGTTCTTC. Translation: CASGGERDRGGDEQFF.

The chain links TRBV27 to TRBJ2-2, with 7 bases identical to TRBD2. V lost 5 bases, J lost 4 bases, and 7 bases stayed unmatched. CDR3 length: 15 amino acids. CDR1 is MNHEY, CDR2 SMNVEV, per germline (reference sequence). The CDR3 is CASSDGAGATGELFF. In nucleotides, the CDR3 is TGTGCCAGCAGTGATGGTGCGGGAGCCACCGGGGAGCTGTTTTTT.

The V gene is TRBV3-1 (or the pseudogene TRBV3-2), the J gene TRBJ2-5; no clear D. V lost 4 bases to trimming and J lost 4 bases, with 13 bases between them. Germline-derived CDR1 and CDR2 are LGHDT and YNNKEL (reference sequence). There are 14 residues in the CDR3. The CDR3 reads CASSPDLATETQYF. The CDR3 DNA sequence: TGTGCCAGCAGCCCAGATTTAGCTACAGAGACCCAGTACTTC.

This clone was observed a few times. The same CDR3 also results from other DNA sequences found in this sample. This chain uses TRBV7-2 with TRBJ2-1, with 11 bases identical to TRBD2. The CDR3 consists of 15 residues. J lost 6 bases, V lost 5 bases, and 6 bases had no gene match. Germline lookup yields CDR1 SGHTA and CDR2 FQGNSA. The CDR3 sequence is CASSQTSGSLNEQFF. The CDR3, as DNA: TGTGCCAGCAGCCAAACTAGCGGGAGTCTCAATGAGCAGTTCTTC.

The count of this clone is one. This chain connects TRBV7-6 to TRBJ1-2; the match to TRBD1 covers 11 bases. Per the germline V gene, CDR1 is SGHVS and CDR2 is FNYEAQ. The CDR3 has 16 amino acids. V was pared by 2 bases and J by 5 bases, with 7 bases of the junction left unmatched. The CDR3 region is CASSLSSGTGGYGYTF. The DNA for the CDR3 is TGTGCCAGCAGCTTAAGTTCGGGGACAGGGGGGTATGGCTACACCTTC.

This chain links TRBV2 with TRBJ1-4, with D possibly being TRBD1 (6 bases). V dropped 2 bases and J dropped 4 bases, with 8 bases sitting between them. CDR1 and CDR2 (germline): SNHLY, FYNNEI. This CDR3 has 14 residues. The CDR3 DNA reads TGTGCCAGCAGTGAACGGACAGATAATGAAAAACTGTTTTTT. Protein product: CASSERTDNEKLFF. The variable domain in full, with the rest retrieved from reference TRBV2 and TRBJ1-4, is EPEVTQTPSHQVTQMGQEVILRCVPISNHLYFYWYRQILGQKVEFLVSFYNNEISEKSEIFDDQFSVERPDGSNFTLKIRSTKLEDSAMYFCASSERTDNEKLFFGSGTQLSVL.

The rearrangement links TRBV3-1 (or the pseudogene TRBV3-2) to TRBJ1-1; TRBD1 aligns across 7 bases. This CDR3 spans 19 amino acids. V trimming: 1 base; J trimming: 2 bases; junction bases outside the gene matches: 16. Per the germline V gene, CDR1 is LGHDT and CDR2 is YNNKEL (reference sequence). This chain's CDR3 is CASSQVQGESFVINTEAFF. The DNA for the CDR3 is TGTGCCAGCAGCCAAGTTCAGGGGGAATCGTTTGTCATAAACACTGAAGCTTTCTTT.

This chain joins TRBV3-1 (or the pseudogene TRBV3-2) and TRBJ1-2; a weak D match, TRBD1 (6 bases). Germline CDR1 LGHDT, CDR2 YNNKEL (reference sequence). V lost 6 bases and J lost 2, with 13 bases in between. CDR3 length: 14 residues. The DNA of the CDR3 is TGTGCCAGCAGTAAGCGGCAGGGGAACTATGGCTACACCTTC. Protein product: CASSKRQGNYGYTF.

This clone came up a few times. Here the CDR3 reads CASSQRSGNQPQHF. CDR3 coding DNA: TGTGCCAGCAGCCAAAGGTCCGGGAATCAGCCCCAGCATTTT. The rearrangement joins TRBV7-2 to TRBJ1-5; D not resolved. Germline V CDR1 and CDR2: SGHTA, FQGNSA. Deletions cut 5 bases from V and 4 bases from J, with 12 bases between. This CDR3 spans 14 amino acids.

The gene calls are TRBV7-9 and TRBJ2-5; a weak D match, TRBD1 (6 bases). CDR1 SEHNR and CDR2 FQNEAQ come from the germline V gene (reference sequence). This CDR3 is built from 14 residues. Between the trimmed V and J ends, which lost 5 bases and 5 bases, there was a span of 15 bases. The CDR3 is CASSPTGSWETQYF. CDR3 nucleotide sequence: TGTGCCAGCAGCCCTACAGGGAGTTGGGAGACCCAGTACTTC.

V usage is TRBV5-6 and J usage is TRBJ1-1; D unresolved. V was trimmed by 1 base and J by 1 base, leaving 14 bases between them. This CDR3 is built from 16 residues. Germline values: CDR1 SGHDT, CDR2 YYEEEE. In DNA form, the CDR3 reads TGTGCCAGCAGCTTGAGGAATGCAGTAGCGAACACTGAAGCTTTCTTT. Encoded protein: CASSLRNAVANTEAFF.

Here the CDR3 DNA reads TGTGCCAGCAGCCCCAGGGTCGGGGGGCTCACCGGGGAGCTGTTTTTT. Translating gives CASSPRVGGLTGELFF. J is TRBJ2-2 and V is TRBV11-2; D perhaps matches TRBD2 (7 bases). The germline V gene has CDR1 SGHAT and CDR2 FQNNGV. The CDR3 sequence is 16 residues long. V was pared by 5 bases and J by 4 bases, with 17 bases between.